A single sample is the source of the 20 T cell receptor beta chains below, sequenced in a study of tissue T cells after allogeneic stem cell transplantation (dated by TCRdb to the early 2020s). Libraries were made using the immunoSEQ multiplex PCR assay. TCRdb provides this immuneACCESS table in a form limited to in-frame rearrangements. Some clones are lacking; in checked studies, under half of them reflect an unresolved V gene, and why the rest are absent is not known. The table for this sample lists about 22,000 clones; 72% of them were counted only once. Jointly, the top ten make up roughly 0.66% of the sample. Material: spleen. These receptors were collected from a female BALB/c mouse in good health. This mouse strain bears the MHC haplotype H2-d.

A word on this clone: The listed genes are named as in mouse. The read falls 1 residue short of the CDR3 end, and the missing part is taken from the germline J gene. The chain links TRBV19 to TRBJ2-7; D tentatively fits TRBD1 or TRBD2 (5 bases each). The CDR3 length is 13 residues. Trimming cost V 1 base and J 2 bases, with 7 bases left between them. Germline CDR1 FNHDT, CDR2 SITEND (reference sequence). Incomplete CDR3 DNA: TGTGCCAGCAGTATACGGGGCCCCTATGAACAGTAC. As protein: CASSIRGPYEQY. The whole CDR3 is CASSIRGPYEQYF.

With regard to this clone: Gene names follow the mouse nomenclature. The read ends 1 residue early relative to the CDR3; the germline J gene fills the gap. The chain recombines TRBV24 with TRBJ2-4; tentatively, D is TRBD2 (6 bases). The V end lost 0 bases, the J end lost 0 bases, and 25 bases lay between the germline ends. Germline CDR1 is KGHTA and CDR2 is FRNEEI. The CDR3 has 21 amino acids. CDR3 bases read: TGTGCCAGCAGTCTGTATAATCCATACCCCTCCTGGGGTCCTAGTCAAAACACCTTGTAC. Its protein is CASSLYNPYPSWGPSQNTLY. In full, the CDR3 reads CASSLYNPYPSWGPSQNTLYF.

As for this clone: Any gene name here is a mouse gene name. The CDR3 end is not reached by the read, which stops 1 residue before it; the germline J gene fills it in. The gene calls are TRBV31 and TRBJ2-5; 11 bases align to TRBD2. This CDR3 is 15 amino acids long. CDR1 is GKSSPN and CDR2 is SITVG in the germline V gene. J gave up 3 bases and V 1 base, and 3 bases lay outside the gene matches. This CDR3 reads CAWSPGTGGQDTQYF. Incomplete CDR3 DNA: TGTGCCTGGAGTCCCGGGACTGGGGGACAAGACACCCAGTAC.

In the case of this clone: The gene symbols are mouse symbols. The read gets to within 1 residue of the CDR3 end, and the germline J gene fills in the rest. The sample holds other DNA sequences that translate to the same CDR3. The chain carries TRBV5 and TRBJ1-3; no reliable D call. Trimming took 4 bases from V and 0 from J, leaving 7 bases between them. In germline, CDR1 is LGHNA, CDR2 YNLKQL (reference sequence). This CDR3 region has 14 residues. The CDR3 protein is CASSPQNSGNTLYF. The sequenced part of the CDR3 DNA is TGTGCCAGCAGCCCTCAAAATTCTGGAAATACGCTCTAT.

Notes on this clone: Mouse germline and gene names are used. The read ends 1 residue early relative to the CDR3; the germline J gene fills the gap. The gene calls are TRBV19 and TRBJ1-4; 7 bases line up with TRBD1. The CDR3 sequence is 13 residues long. CDR1 FNHDT and CDR2 SITEND come from the germline V gene (reference sequence). V shed 5 bases and J 2 bases; nucleotides not matched to a gene: 0. CDR3 residues: CASRQGSNERLFF. The sequenced CDR3 bases are TGTGCCAGCAGACAGGGGTCCAACGAAAGATTATTT.

Remarks on this clone: Gene and germline names: mouse. CDR3 bases read: TGTGCCAGCAGCCAGATACTGGGGGCAAACACCGGGCAGCTCTAC. Amino acid sequence: CASSQILGANTGQLY. The full CDR3 reads CASSQILGANTGQLYF. The rearrangement links TRBV5 to TRBJ2-2, with 8 bases identical to TRBD2. The read finishes 1 residue shy of the CDR3 end, and the germline J gene is used to complete it. The ends lost 3 bases at V and 0 bases at J; junction bases unmatched: 3. The CDR3 is 16 residues long. Looked up from germline, CDR1 is LGHNA and CDR2 is YNLKQL (reference sequence).

This clone was found a few times. Gene names refer to mouse genes. The read stops 1 residue short of the end of the CDR3; the missing end is completed from the germline J gene. This chain connects TRBV13-1 to TRBJ2-7, with D unresolved. The germline V gene encodes CDR1 NSHNY and CDR2 SYGAGN. Trimming shortened V by 1 base and J by 4 bases, and 9 bases separated the two germline ends. The CDR3 extends over 13 amino acids. The CDR3 loop is CASSDLHLYEQYF. The covered CDR3 bases are TGTGCCAGCAGTGATCTCCACCTTTATGAACAGTAC.

A remark on this clone: These gene names are mouse names. The sequenced fragment ends 1 residue before the CDR3 boundary, so the rest is inferred from the germline J gene. The V call is TRBV13-2, the J call TRBJ1-1, with 9 bases lining up with TRBD1. This CDR3 contains 16 residues. CDR1 and CDR2 from the germline V gene are NNHNN and SYGAGS (reference sequence). The trim removed 2 bases at V and 4 bases at J, leaving 9 bases unmatched. The sequenced CDR3 bases are TGTGCCAGCGGTGACTCCGGGACAGGGAGAGGCACAGAAGTCTTC. As protein: CASGDSGTGRGTEVF. The full CDR3 reads CASGDSGTGRGTEVFF.

A remark on this clone: Any gene name here is a mouse gene name. The CDR3 extends 1 residue past the end of the read, so its final part is completed from the germline J gene. The genes are TRBV1 and TRBJ2-1, with 8 positions matching TRBD2. This CDR3 has 14 residues. V lost 4 bases to trimming and J lost 3 bases; unmatched junction nucleotides: 2. CDR1 is NSQYPW, CDR2 LRSPGD, per germline (reference sequence). The covered CDR3 bases are TGCACCTGCAGTGGGGGGGGCAGCTATGCTGAGCAGTTC. Its translation is CTCSGGGSYAEQF. The whole CDR3 sequence is CTCSGGGSYAEQFF.

This clone was counted between two and nine times. Gene names and germline refer to mouse. The sequenced fragment ends 1 residue before the CDR3 boundary, so the rest is inferred from the germline J gene. The chain combines TRBV20 with TRBJ2-5, with 8 bases matching TRBD1. The CDR3 consists of 13 residues. Germline trimming cut 3 bases from V and 2 bases from J; bases unmatched to any gene: 1. Per the germline V gene, CDR1 is GFQATS and CDR2 is STVNSAI. CDR3 in amino acids: CGASRGRQDTQYF. CDR3 bases read: TGTGGTGCTAGCAGGGGGCGCCAAGACACCCAGTAC.

Comments on this clone: Genes and germline come from the mouse. Read data end 1 residue before the CDR3 end; the end is taken from the germline J gene. The chain combines TRBV19 with TRBJ2-3, with D unclear. Trimming removed 0 bases at V and 2 bases at J, with 4 bases between. CDR1 and CDR2 from the germline V gene are FNHDT and SITEND (reference sequence). There are 13 residues in the CDR3. The part of the CDR3 DNA that was read is TGTGCCAGCAGTATAGAGTATGCAGAAACGCTGTAT. Amino acid sequence: CASSIEYAETLY. The whole CDR3 reads CASSIEYAETLYF.

A remark on this clone: Gene names follow the mouse nomenclature. From the germline J gene comes the end of the CDR3, since the read stops 1 residue before it. The gene calls are TRBV31 and TRBJ1-1; a possible D gene is TRBD1 (5 bases). Deletions cut 1 base from V and 5 bases from J, with 5 bases between. Germline V gene data show CDR1 as GKSSPN and CDR2 as SITVG. The CDR3 contains 11 residues. The CDR3 sequence is CAWSQGTEVFF. Incomplete CDR3 DNA: TGTGCCTGGAGTCAGGGGACAGAAGTCTTC.

On this clone itself: Mouse germline and gene names are used. The CDR3 end is not reached by the read, which stops 1 residue before it; the germline J gene fills it in. V gene TRBV13-2 combines with J gene TRBJ2-4; D uncertain. There are 14 residues in the CDR3. The germline CDR1 and CDR2 sequences are NNHNN and SYGAGS (reference sequence). The germline V and J ends were trimmed by 1 base and 0 bases, with 6 bases remaining between them. CDR3 residues: CASGDIISQNTLYF. The CDR3 bases that were read are TGTGCCAGCGGTGATATTATTAGTCAAAACACCTTGTAC.

This clone appeared a few times. Gene and germline names: mouse. The sequence runs out 1 residue before the end of the CDR3; the remainder is reconstructed from the germline J gene. V and J are TRBV5 and TRBJ2-7; D possibly uses TRBD1 or TRBD2 (5 bases each). Germline-derived CDR1 and CDR2 are LGHNA and YNLKQL (reference sequence). This CDR3 region has 12 residues. V was clipped by 4 bases and J by 4 bases, with 8 bases between them. CDR3 amino acids: CASSRDGYEQYF. CDR3 bases read: TGTGCCAGCAGCCGGGACGGATATGAACAGTAC.

As to this clone: Gene names refer to mouse genes. The read terminates 1 residue ahead of where the CDR3 ends, so the germline J gene completes it. This chain joins TRBV13-1 and TRBJ2-4; a weak D match, TRBD1 (6 bases). V was clipped by 3 bases and J by 0 bases, with 11 bases between them. Germline CDR1 and CDR2: NSHNY and SYGAGN. The length of the CDR3 is 15 residues. The CDR3: CASSGRGQSQNTLYF. The part of the CDR3 DNA that was read is TGTGCCAGCAGTGGGAGGGGACAAAGTCAAAACACCTTGTAC.

This clone was seen only once. Gene names and germline match the mouse. Read sequence stops 1 residue before the CDR3 end, and the germline J gene provides the missing end. The V and J genes are TRBV2 and TRBJ2-3; D may be TRBD2 (6 bases). V shed 0 bases and J shed 0 bases, with 7 bases lying between them. The CDR3 spans 15 residues. From germline, CDR1 is LGHNA and CDR2 YSYQKL. The covered CDR3 bases are TGTGCCAGCAGCCAAGAGGGGACTAGTGCAGAAACGCTGTAT. Translating gives CASSQEGTSAETLY. The entire CDR3 protein is CASSQEGTSAETLYF.

Details on this clone: The gene symbols are mouse symbols. The read finishes 1 residue shy of the CDR3 end, and the germline J gene is used to complete it. The chain has TRBV20 and TRBJ1-5; 9 positions agree with TRBD1. V lost 4 bases and J lost 1; bases outside the gene matches: 2. The CDR3 length is 14 residues. The germline V gene has CDR1 GFQATS and CDR2 STVNSAI. CDR3 DNA (partial): TGTGGTGCTATACAGGGGGCGAACAACCAGGCTCCGCTT. Translation: CGAIQGANNQAPL. The CDR3, in full, reads CGAIQGANNQAPLF.

For this clone: The listed genes are named as in mouse. The CDR3 end lies 1 residue beyond the end of the read and is filled in from the germline J gene. The chain carries TRBV13-3 and TRBJ1-3; 8 bases align to TRBD1. The CDR3 covers 13 residues. Per germline, CDR1 NNHDY and CDR2 SYVADS. J lost 2 bases, V lost 5 bases, and 0 bases had no gene match. CDR3 sequence: CASRDRAGNTLYF. Partial CDR3 DNA: TGTGCCAGCAGGGACAGGGCTGGAAATACGCTCTAT. The entire variable domain, with the rest obtained from reference TRBV13-3 and TRBJ1-3, is as follows: EAAVTQSPRSKVAVTGGKVTLSCHQTNNHDYMYWYRQDTGHGLRLIHYSYVADSTEKGDIPDGYKASRPSQENFSLILELASLSQTAVYFCASRDRAGNTLYFGEGSRLIVV.

Points on this clone: Mouse names are used for the genes. The read finishes 1 residue shy of the CDR3 end, and the germline J gene is used to complete it. This chain links TRBV13-1 with TRBJ2-1; 7 nucleotides line up with TRBD1. Germline assignment: CDR1 NSHNY and CDR2 SYGAGN. The CDR3 runs 15 residues. V dropped 3 bases and J dropped 0; count of bases not matched to a gene: 3. CDR3: CASSGDRHNYAEQFF. The part of the CDR3 DNA that was read is TGTGCCAGCAGTGGGGACAGACATAACTATGCTGAGCAGTTC.

A remark on this clone: Gene names and germline refer to mouse. The covered CDR3 bases are TGTGCCAGCAGTGATGCGGCAGGGGGTCACACAGAAGTCTTC. Protein sequence: CASSDAAGGHTEVF. The entire CDR3 protein reads CASSDAAGGHTEVFF. The chain employs TRBV13-3 and TRBJ1-1, with 7 nucleotides matching TRBD1. The read falls 1 residue short of the CDR3 end, and the missing part is taken from the germline J gene. The ends lost 0 bases at V and 3 bases at J; junction bases unmatched: 5. There are 15 residues in the CDR3. Germline V gene sequence: CDR1 NNHDY, CDR2 SYVADS.